The 27 T cell receptor beta chains below were found in one sample sequenced in a study of T-cell memory formation after mild COVID-19. TCRdb used MiXCR to reprocess the 5' RACE reads, holding one entry per CDR3 protein. Of 350,000 to 450,000 distinct CDR3 sequences in the sample, under 30% were seen once. The sequenced sample consisted of PBMCs or a T cell subset sorted from them (not recorded which). These receptors originate from an adult woman who had mild COVID-19 (a few samples of this study predate the infection). Cell type and time point are not known.

This clonotype was detected a few times. The gene calls are TRBV7-2 and TRBJ1-1; possibly TRBD1 for D (5 bases). CDR1 is SGHTA and CDR2 is FQGNSA in the germline V gene. Trimming removed 5 bases at V and 0 bases at J, with 13 bases between. The CDR3 length is 15 residues. The CDR3 bases are TGTGCCAGCAGCCCTTATCAGACAGTGAACACTGAAGCTTTCTTT. It codes for CASSPYQTVNTEAFF.

The chain uses TRBV19 and TRBJ2-5; TRBD2 matches at 9 bases. Germline CDR1 and CDR2: LNHDA and SQIVND (reference sequence). Trimming took 2 bases from V and 2 from J; bases not matched to a gene: 3. The CDR3 is 15 amino acids. CDR3 sequence: CASSIRLAGQETQYF. The DNA for the CDR3 is TGTGCCAGTAGTATAAGGCTAGCGGGACAAGAGACCCAGTACTTC.

The chain uses TRBV4-1 and TRBJ2-2; D gene uncertain. V lost 4 bases to trimming and J lost 4 bases, with 7 bases between them. CDR1 and CDR2 (germline): MGHRA, YSYEKL. The CDR3 length is 13 residues. DNA of the CDR3: TGCGCCAGCAGCCCTCAAGGCACCGGGGAGCTGTTTTTT. Translation gives CASSPQGTGELFF.

This rearrangement joins TRBV10-2 to TRBJ2-2; D possibly corresponds to TRBD1 (7 bases). Germline V CDR1 and CDR2: WSHSY, SAAADI. The CDR3 consists of 14 residues. V lost 10 bases, J lost 3 bases, and 15 bases lay in between. This chain's CDR3 is CATRGVEDTGELFF. The CDR3 coding sequence is TGCGCCACCAGGGGGGTGGAAGACACCGGGGAGCTGTTTTTT.

This chain links TRBV27 with TRBJ2-2; 10 bases map to TRBD1. The germline CDR1 and CDR2 sequences are MNHEY and SMNVEV (reference sequence). With 0 bases clipped from V and 4 bases from J, the junction kept 5 bases outside the gene matches. The CDR3 length is 17 residues. In nucleotides, the CDR3 is TGTGCCAGCAGTTTATCTTCGGGACAGGGGCCCACCGGGGAGCTGTTTTTT. This encodes CASSLSSGQGPTGELFF.

This chain connects TRBV11-3 to TRBJ2-3; 11 bases are a match to TRBD2. CDR1 and CDR2 (germline): SGHNT, YENEEA. This CDR3 has 21 residues. V shed 1 base, J shed 3 bases, and the junction held 18 bases outside the gene matches. The CDR3 sequence is CASSLARLAGTVPIETDTQYF. The CDR3 region has the DNA TGTGCCAGCAGCTTAGCTCGACTAGCGGGAACTGTTCCCATTGAGACAGATACGCAGTATTTT.

The chain links TRBV2 to TRBJ2-2; TRBD1 is a possible D gene (6 bases). Trimming removed 8 bases from V and 2 bases from J, with 12 bases in between. The CDR3 extends over 14 amino acids. The germline V gene encodes CDR1 SNHLY and CDR2 FYNNEI. The CDR3: CASGSGANTGELFF. CDR3 in DNA: TGTGCCAGCGGGTCAGGGGCAAACACCGGGGAGCTGTTTTTT.

The chain employs TRBV5-1 and TRBJ1-1; 9 positions agree with TRBD1. Germline V gives CDR1 SGHRS, CDR2 YFSETQ. The ends lost 6 bases at V and 2 bases at J; junction bases unmatched: 8. The CDR3 has 15 residues. The CDR3 nucleotides read TGCGCCAGCAACACCAGGACAGGGGTCAACACTGAAGCTTTCTTT. This encodes CASNTRTGVNTEAFF. Full variable domain (outside the CDR3, taken from reference TRBV5-1 and TRBJ1-1): KAGVTQTPRYLIKTRGQQVTLSCSPISGHRSVSWYQQTPGQGLQFLFEYFSETQRNKGNFPGRFSGRQFSNSRSEMNVSTLELGDSALYLCASNTRTGVNTEAFFGQGTRLTVV.

CDR3 region: CASSPGTDLQETQYF. CDR3 sequence (DNA): TGTGCCAGCTCACCGGGGACGGACCTCCAAGAGACCCAGTACTTC. The chain joins TRBV18 to TRBJ2-5, with D possibly called TRBD1 or TRBD2 (5 bases each). CDR1 KGHSH and CDR2 LQKENI come from the germline V gene. Trimming pared 3 bases from V and 1 base from J, leaving 12 bases between. CDR3 size: 15 residues.

This clonotype was counted between two and nine times. The rearrangement links TRBV9 to TRBJ2-3; TRBD1 matches at 10 bases. The CDR3 extends over 16 amino acids. Germline assignment: CDR1 SGDLS and CDR2 YYNGEE. The trim removed 2 bases at V and 0 bases at J, leaving 3 bases unmatched. The CDR3 DNA is TGTGCCAGCAGCGTGGGACAGGGGACGAGCACAGATACGCAGTATTTT. This gives the protein CASSVGQGTSTDTQYF.

This clonotype came up a few times. The rearrangement links TRBV7-8 to TRBJ2-3; 7 nucleotides agree with TRBD2. V shed 5 bases, J shed 3 bases, and the junction held 11 bases outside the gene matches. The germline V gene encodes CDR1 SGHVS and CDR2 FQNEAQ. The CDR3 is made up of 16 amino acids. CDR3 DNA sequence: TGTGCCAGCAGCCCAGTAGTGGGAGGGTTTACAGATACGCAGTATTTT. This gives the protein CASSPVVGGFTDTQYF.

The genes are TRBV5-5 and TRBJ2-3; D tentatively fits TRBD1 or TRBD2 (5 bases each). This CDR3 contains 16 residues. V was pared by 0 bases and J by 2 bases, with 13 bases between. The germline V gene has CDR1 SGHKS and CDR2 YYEKEE (reference sequence). CDR3 coding DNA: TGTGCCAGCAGCTTGGTTGGGGGACGTCCCACAGATACGCAGTATTTT. Translating it yields CASSLVGGRPTDTQYF.

This clonotype appeared many times. The chain combines TRBV6-6 with TRBJ2-7, with D maybe TRBD1 (5 bases). Germline CDR1 is MNHNY and CDR2 is SVGAGI (reference sequence). This CDR3 has 14 amino acids. Trimming removed 7 bases from V and 0 bases from J, with 13 bases in between. The DNA of the CDR3 is TGTGCCAGCACGGAGACAGACGGCTCCTACGAGCAGTACTTC. Its protein is CASTETDGSYEQYF.

The V gene is TRBV4-2, the J gene TRBJ2-4; 16 positions match TRBD2. The germline gives CDR1 LGHNA, CDR2 YNFKEQ. The CDR3 extends over 20 amino acids. Losses at the gene ends were 1 base for V and 2 bases for J; bases not matched to a gene: 8. DNA for the CDR3: TGTGCCAGCAGCCAAGTGGGGACTAGCGGGAGGGCCGCGTCCAAAAACATTCAGTACTTC. Translated: CASSQVGTSGRAASKNIQYF.

This clonotype came up a few times. The chain uses TRBV4-1 and TRBJ2-1, with 8 bases lining up with TRBD2. The ends lost 2 bases at V and 9 bases at J; junction bases unmatched: 12. This CDR3 has 16 residues. Germline V gene sequence: CDR1 MGHRA, CDR2 YSYEKL. The CDR3 loop is CASSQSSGTRVLEQFF. The DNA for the CDR3 is TGCGCCAGCAGCCAATCCTCCGGGACTAGAGTCCTTGAGCAGTTCTTC.

The chain employs TRBV3-1 and TRBJ2-7; D is perhaps TRBD2 (5 bases). V was pared by 4 bases and J by 3 bases, with 7 bases between. Germline V CDR1 and CDR2: LGHDT, YNNKEL (reference sequence). CDR3 size: 12 residues. Here the CDR3 DNA reads TGTGCCAGCAGCCGCGGACTCTACGAGCAGTACTTC. This gives the protein CASSRGLYEQYF.

This clonotype was picked up a small number of times. The chain employs TRBV19 and TRBJ2-1, with a possible D match to TRBD1 (6 bases). The CDR3 spans 14 residues. Trimming stripped 6 bases from V and 9 bases from J, with 18 bases between. Germline CDR1 reads LNHDA; CDR2 reads SQIVND (reference sequence). Here the CDR3 reads CASSQDLSRGEQFF. For the CDR3, the DNA is TGTGCCAGTAGCCAGGACCTCTCCAGGGGTGAGCAGTTCTTC.

This clonotype occurred a few times. V gene TRBV11-1 combines with J gene TRBJ2-1, with 11 positions matching TRBD2. The CDR3 length is 16 residues. With 5 bases clipped from V and 12 bases from J, the junction kept 15 bases outside the gene matches. Germline V gives CDR1 SGHAT, CDR2 FQDESV (reference sequence). The CDR3 region has the DNA TGTGCCAGCAGCCTACTCCCCGGGACTAGCGGCATTAGGCAGTTCTTC. It translates to CASSLLPGTSGIRQFF.

Only a few counts were recorded for this clonotype. The chain carries TRBV5-1 and TRBJ2-7, with a possible D match to TRBD1 (6 bases). Between the trimmed V and J ends, which lost 0 bases and 4 bases, there was a span of 11 bases. The CDR3 length is 14 residues. Germline V gives CDR1 SGHRS, CDR2 YFSETQ. The CDR3 reads CASSLAAQGYEQYF. The CDR3 coding sequence is TGCGCCAGCAGCTTGGCGGCACAGGGATACGAGCAGTACTTC.

Here the CDR3 DNA reads TGTGCCAGCAGTTACAGGGGGGACCCGTATGGCTACACCTTC. It is translated as CASSYRGDPYGYTF. The chain employs TRBV6-5 and TRBJ1-2; possibly TRBD1 for D (6 bases). Germline V gene data show CDR1 as MNHEY and CDR2 as SVGAGI. This CDR3 contains 14 residues. V dropped 2 bases and J dropped 5 bases, with 12 bases sitting between them.

This sequence joins TRBV7-2 and TRBJ2-3, with unresolved D. Germline assignment: CDR1 SGHTA and CDR2 FQGNSA. CDR3 length: 11 amino acids. V dropped 4 bases and J dropped 7 bases, with 6 bases sitting between them. CDR3 bases: TGTGCCAGCAGCTGGCGGAATACGCAGTATTTT. Its translation: CASSWRNTQYF.

This clonotype has a handful of counts. The V gene is TRBV12-3 or TRBV12-4, the J gene TRBJ1-5, with 7 bases identical to TRBD1. CDR3 size: 16 residues. V dropped 1 base and J dropped 0; count of bases not matched to a gene: 3. The CDR3 region is CASSLGQGNSNQPQHF. CDR3 sequence (DNA): TGTGCCAGCAGTTTAGGACAGGGAAATAGCAATCAGCCCCAGCATTTT.

The V and J genes are TRBV12-3 or TRBV12-4 and TRBJ2-1, with D possibly matching TRBD1 (6 bases). This CDR3 contains 15 residues. Between the trimmed V and J ends, which lost 2 bases and 6 bases, there was a span of 14 bases. The CDR3 loop is CASSLTTRDTNEQFF. DNA for the CDR3: TGTGCCAGCAGTTTAACTACCCGGGACACCAATGAGCAGTTCTTC.

The sample holds one count of this clonotype. The chain employs TRBV7-2 and TRBJ1-2; 8 nucleotides match TRBD1. Germline V gene lookup returns CDR1 SGHTA and CDR2 FQGNSA. With V trimmed by 5 bases and J by 6 bases, 8 bases remained unmatched. The CDR3 runs 14 residues. This CDR3 reads CASSIPGGAHGYTF. CDR3 nucleotide sequence: TGTGCCAGCAGCATCCCAGGGGGCGCTCATGGCTACACCTTC.

This clonotype was counted a few times. V and J are TRBV14 and TRBJ2-7; D remains unclear. Looked up from germline, CDR1 is SGHDN and CDR2 is FVKESK. This CDR3 region has 14 residues. Between the trimmed V and J ends, which lost 0 bases and 0 bases, there was a span of 6 bases. This CDR3 reads CASSQEGYSYEQYF. CDR3 sequence (DNA): TGTGCCAGCAGCCAAGAGGGTTACTCCTACGAGCAGTACTTC. Supplemented by reference TRBV14 and TRBJ2-7, the full variable domain reads EAGVTQFPSHSVIEKGQTVTLRCDPISGHDNLYWYRRVMGKEIKFLLHFVKESKQDESGMPNNRFLAERTGGTYSTLKVQPAELEDSGVYFCASSQEGYSYEQYFGPGTRLTVT.

This clonotype showed up just a few times. The rearrangement links TRBV5-1 to TRBJ1-4; D call uncertain. In germline, CDR1 is SGHRS, CDR2 YFSETQ. The V end lost 4 bases, the J end lost 1 base, and 17 bases lay between the germline ends. The CDR3 is 17 amino acids. The CDR3 DNA sequence: TGCGCCAGCAGCCCGACGACAAACCGCTTAACTAATGAAAAACTGTTTTTT. Translating gives CASSPTTNRLTNEKLFF.

The rearrangement links TRBV27 to TRBJ2-7; 7 bases are shared with TRBD1. V was clipped by 5 bases and J by 4 bases; unmatched bases: 5. Germline lookup yields CDR1 MNHEY and CDR2 SMNVEV (reference sequence). The CDR3 runs 13 residues. Written as DNA, the CDR3 is TGTGCCAGCAGTCCGACAGGGCCTTACGAGCAGTACTTC. The encoded protein is CASSPTGPYEQYF.